A selection of T cell receptor beta chains follows, all from one sample in a study of T cells in Graves' hyperthyroidism and ophthalmopathy. TCRdb re-called the multiplex PCR reads with MiXCR, one entry per CDR3 protein. The table lists over 450,000 distinct CDR3 sequences, around 15% of them singletons. Source material: blood. These receptors were taken from a woman aged 18-29 years with Graves' hyperthyroidism. Each CDR3 is given with its conserved first and last residue. D genes are given only for firm matches. Not every row has a clone size; where given, it reads once, few, many or a size class.

clone size: many; J gene: TRBJ2-7; D gene: TRBD2; V gene: TRBV2; CDR3 protein: CASSEAREGYEQYF; CDR3 DNA: TGTGCCAGCAGTGAAGCGCGGGAGGGGTACGAGCAGTACTTC
clone size: few; J gene: TRBJ1-2; D gene: TRBD1; V gene: TRBV6-5; CDR3 protein: CASSYSGTGGYGYTF; CDR3 DNA: TGTGCCAGCAGTTACTCCGGGACAGGGGGATATGGCTACACCTTC
clone size: many; J gene: TRBJ2-7; D gene: TRBD2; V gene: TRBV20-1; CDR3 protein: CSARALAHSGYPSYEQYF; CDR3 DNA: TGCAGTGCTAGGGCCCTCGCCCATAGCGGGTACCCATCCTACGAGCAGTACTTC
clone size: .; J gene: TRBJ1-5; D gene: TRBD1; V gene: TRBV7-9; CDR3 protein: CASSPGQGAAQPQHF; CDR3 DNA: TGTGCCAGCAGCCCCGGACAGGGGGCGGCTCAGCCCCAGCATTTT
clone size: many; J gene: TRBJ1-2; D gene: .; V gene: TRBV5-4; CDR3 protein: CASSFRQGDGYTF; CDR3 DNA: TGTGCCAGCAGCTTTCGGCAGGGTGATGGCTACACCTTC
clone size: many; J gene: TRBJ1-5; D gene: .; V gene: TRBV15; CDR3 protein: CATSRGFQPQHF; CDR3 DNA: TGTGCCACCAGCAGAGGATTTCAGCCCCAGCATTTT
clone size: .; J gene: TRBJ2-1; D gene: .; V gene: TRBV4-2; CDR3 protein: CASSQGVRGIVYNEQFF; CDR3 DNA: TGTGCCAGCAGCCAAGGGGTTAGGGGAATTGTGTACAATGAGCAGTTCTTC
clone size: few; J gene: TRBJ1-1; D gene: TRBD1; V gene: TRBV14; CDR3 protein: CASSWAGGGTEAFF; CDR3 DNA: TGTGCCAGCAGTTGGGCAGGGGGAGGCACTGAAGCTTTCTTT
clone size: many; J gene: TRBJ2-5; D gene: TRBD1; V gene: TRBV9; CDR3 protein: CASSVDGTGKETQYF; CDR3 DNA: TGTGCCAGCAGCGTAGATGGGACAGGGAAAGAGACCCAGTACTTC
clone size: many; J gene: TRBJ1-6; D gene: .; V gene: TRBV2; CDR3 protein: CASSDSATSSYNSPLHF; CDR3 DNA: TGTGCCAGCAGTGATAGTGCTACGAGCTCCTATAATTCACCCCTCCACTTT
clone size: few; J gene: TRBJ2-1; D gene: TRBD2; V gene: TRBV10-2; CDR3 protein: CASSPTSGRSYNEQFF; CDR3 DNA: TGCGCCAGCAGCCCGACTAGCGGGAGGTCATACAATGAGCAGTTCTTC
clone size: many; J gene: TRBJ2-1; D gene: .; V gene: TRBV2; CDR3 protein: CASKGTNIYNEQFF; CDR3 DNA: TGTGCCAGCAAGGGGACCAACATCTACAATGAGCAGTTCTTC
clone size: many; J gene: TRBJ2-3; D gene: .; V gene: TRBV29-1; CDR3 protein: CSVEGTGRIAGTDTQYF; CDR3 DNA: TGCAGCGTTGAGGGGACAGGGAGGATAGCGGGGACAGATACGCAGTATTTT
clone size: many; J gene: TRBJ2-1; D gene: .; V gene: TRBV3-1; CDR3 protein: CASSQPGVSNEQFF; CDR3 DNA: TGTGCCAGCAGCCAACCGGGAGTTTCGAATGAGCAGTTCTTC
clone size: many; J gene: TRBJ2-7; D gene: TRBD2; V gene: TRBV6-1; CDR3 protein: CASSISGGSSYEQYF; CDR3 DNA: TGTGCCAGCAGTATCTCTGGCGGGAGCTCCTACGAGCAGTACTTC
clone size: many; J gene: TRBJ2-2; D gene: TRBD1; V gene: TRBV2; CDR3 protein: CASSAGGTGELFF; CDR3 DNA: TGTGCCAGCAGCGCAGGGGGCACCGGGGAGCTGTTTTTT
clone size: few; J gene: TRBJ2-5; D gene: .; V gene: TRBV5-1; CDR3 protein: CASSGAWETQYF; CDR3 DNA: TGCGCCAGCAGCGGGGCATGGGAGACCCAGTACTTC
clone size: many; J gene: TRBJ2-1; D gene: TRBD2; V gene: TRBV27; CDR3 protein: CASMGLAGGTDEQFF; CDR3 DNA: TGTGCCAGCATGGGACTAGCGGGAGGGACGGATGAGCAGTTCTTC
clone size: few; J gene: TRBJ1-6; D gene: .; V gene: TRBV6-1; CDR3 protein: CASSSRENSPLHF; CDR3 DNA: TGTGCCAGCAGCTCCAGGGAGAATTCACCCCTCCACTTT
clone size: few; J gene: TRBJ2-3; D gene: .; V gene: TRBV11-3; CDR3 protein: CASSLGQKDTQYF; CDR3 DNA: TGTGCCAGCAGCTTAGGTCAGAAAGATACGCAGTATTTT
clone size: many; J gene: TRBJ1-1; D gene: TRBD1; V gene: TRBV29-1; CDR3 protein: CSVGDRDSEAFF; CDR3 DNA: TGCAGCGTTGGGGACAGAGACTCTGAAGCTTTCTTT
clone size: few; J gene: TRBJ2-1; D gene: TRBD1; V gene: TRBV14; CDR3 protein: CASSPPGQVYNEQFF; CDR3 DNA: TGTGCCAGCAGCCCTCCGGGACAGGTTTACAATGAGCAGTTCTTC
clone size: .; J gene: TRBJ1-2; D gene: .; V gene: TRBV5-1; CDR3 protein: CASSPGTEIGYTF; CDR3 DNA: TGCGCCAGCAGCCCCGGGACTGAGATTGGCTACACCTTC
clone size: .; J gene: TRBJ2-4; D gene: TRBD1; V gene: TRBV12-3/TRBV12-4; CDR3 protein: CASSTLGQGRAKNIQYF; CDR3 DNA: TGTGCCAGCAGTACCCTGGGACAGGGTAGGGCCAAAAACATTCAGTACTTC
clone size: many; J gene: TRBJ2-3; D gene: .; V gene: TRBV4-1; CDR3 protein: CASSQEVRLDLTDTQYF; CDR3 DNA: TGCGCCAGCAGCCAAGAAGTCCGGCTTGACCTCACAGATACGCAGTATTTT
clone size: few; J gene: TRBJ2-3; D gene: TRBD2; V gene: TRBV19; CDR3 protein: CASSTLAGTGTDTQYF; CDR3 DNA: TGTGCCAGTAGTACCTTAGCGGGAACGGGAACAGATACGCAGTATTTT
clone size: few; J gene: TRBJ2-4; D gene: .; V gene: TRBV19; CDR3 protein: CASSDVVRIQYF; CDR3 DNA: TGTGCCAGTAGTGACGTAGTTCGCATTCAGTACTTC
clone size: many; J gene: TRBJ2-5; D gene: TRBD2; V gene: TRBV7-8; CDR3 protein: CASSLKTSGRGETQYF; CDR3 DNA: TGTGCCAGCAGCCTAAAGACTAGCGGGAGAGGCGAGACCCAGTACTTC
clone size: .; J gene: TRBJ2-3; D gene: .; V gene: TRBV7-9; CDR3 protein: CASSLETSLTDTQYF; CDR3 DNA: TGTGCCAGCAGCTTAGAGACTAGTCTCACAGATACGCAGTATTTT
clone size: many; J gene: TRBJ2-3; D gene: .; V gene: TRBV20-1; CDR3 protein: CSARLGSRDTQYF; CDR3 DNA: TGCAGTGCTAGACTGGGCTCACGGGATACGCAGTATTTT
clone size: many; J gene: TRBJ2-5; D gene: .; V gene: TRBV12-3/TRBV12-4; CDR3 protein: CASRNSGGTQYF; CDR3 DNA: TGTGCCAGCAGAAACAGTGGGGGGACCCAGTACTTC
clone size: many; J gene: TRBJ1-4; D gene: TRBD1; V gene: TRBV12-3/TRBV12-4; CDR3 protein: CASRTGGNEKLFF; CDR3 DNA: TGTGCCAGCAGGACAGGGGGGAATGAAAAACTGTTTTTT
clone size: few; J gene: TRBJ2-4; D gene: TRBD2; V gene: TRBV7-2; CDR3 protein: CASSLRKLAGGGAKNIQYF; CDR3 DNA: TGTGCCAGCAGCTTACGCAAACTAGCGGGAGGAGGTGCCAAAAACATTCAGTACTTC
clone size: .; J gene: TRBJ2-1; D gene: .; V gene: TRBV7-3; CDR3 protein: CASSDNRGSTYNEQFF; CDR3 DNA: TGTGCCAGCAGCGATAACCGGGGGAGCACCTACAATGAGCAGTTCTTC
clone size: many; J gene: TRBJ2-2; D gene: .; V gene: TRBV30; CDR3 protein: CAWSQQVPGELFF; CDR3 DNA: TGTGCCTGGAGCCAACAGGTCCCCGGGGAGCTGTTTTTT
clone size: few; J gene: TRBJ2-7; D gene: .; V gene: TRBV19; CDR3 protein: CASRELALRGEQYF; CDR3 DNA: TGTGCCAGTAGGGAACTCGCGTTAAGAGGGGAGCAGTACTTC
clone size: .; J gene: TRBJ1-3; D gene: .; V gene: TRBV12-3/TRBV12-4; CDR3 protein: CASTMASSGNTIYF; CDR3 DNA: TGTGCCAGCACTATGGCGAGCTCTGGAAACACCATATATTTT
clone size: few; J gene: TRBJ2-1; D gene: .; V gene: TRBV25-1; CDR3 protein: CASSDGGRSLVEQFF; CDR3 DNA: TGTGCCAGCAGTGATGGGGGAAGGTCCCTGGTTGAGCAGTTCTTC
clone size: .; J gene: TRBJ1-6; D gene: TRBD1; V gene: TRBV7-9; CDR3 protein: CASSLSDRANSPLHF; CDR3 DNA: TGTGCCAGCAGCTTATCGGACAGGGCGAATTCACCCCTCCACTTT
clone size: many; J gene: TRBJ2-2; D gene: .; V gene: TRBV7-2; CDR3 protein: CASSLRVANTGELFF; CDR3 DNA: TGTGCCAGCAGCTTAAGGGTAGCGAACACCGGGGAGCTGTTTTTT
clone size: many; J gene: TRBJ1-6; D gene: .; V gene: TRBV30; CDR3 protein: CAWSKQGGHSPLHF; CDR3 DNA: TGTGCCTGGAGTAAACAGGGTGGGCATTCACCCCTCCACTTT
clone size: many; J gene: TRBJ2-1; D gene: TRBD2; V gene: TRBV12-5; CDR3 protein: CASVLARSGIGNEQFF; CDR3 DNA: TGTGCTAGTGTTTTGGCCCGTAGCGGGATCGGTAATGAGCAGTTCTTC
clone size: many; J gene: TRBJ1-2; D gene: .; V gene: TRBV24-1; CDR3 protein: CATSESGGLGYYGYTF; CDR3 DNA: TGTGCCACCAGTGAATCGGGAGGGCTGGGGTACTATGGCTACACCTTC
clone size: many; J gene: TRBJ1-3; D gene: .; V gene: TRBV30; CDR3 protein: CAWSAREVGTSGNTIYF; CDR3 DNA: TGTGCCTGGAGTGCCCGGGAGGTGGGGACCTCTGGAAACACCATATATTTT
clone size: many; J gene: TRBJ1-5; D gene: .; V gene: TRBV3-1; CDR3 protein: CASSHAPIGGRGQPQHF; CDR3 DNA: TGTGCCAGCAGCCACGCCCCAATAGGGGGAAGGGGTCAGCCCCAGCATTTT
clone size: many; J gene: TRBJ1-4; D gene: .; V gene: TRBV7-9; CDR3 protein: CASSLVSEKLFF; CDR3 DNA: TGTGCCAGCAGCTTAGTTAGCGAAAAACTGTTTTTT
clone size: .; J gene: TRBJ2-2; D gene: TRBD1; V gene: TRBV25-1; CDR3 protein: CASSDRTTGDGELFF; CDR3 DNA: TGTGCCAGCAGTGATAGAACAACAGGGGACGGGGAGCTGTTTTTT
clone size: many; J gene: TRBJ1-2; D gene: TRBD1; V gene: TRBV30; CDR3 protein: CAWRHSSGGGNYGYTF; CDR3 DNA: TGTGCCTGGAGGCATTCATCAGGGGGTGGGAACTATGGCTACACCTTC
clone size: .; J gene: TRBJ2-3; D gene: .; V gene: TRBV4-2; CDR3 protein: CASRDSANTQYF; CDR3 DNA: TGTGCCAGCAGGGACTCTGCTAATACGCAGTATTTT
clone size: many; J gene: TRBJ1-1; D gene: .; V gene: TRBV2; CDR3 protein: CASSPRDGRNTEAFF; CDR3 DNA: TGTGCCAGCAGCCCCAGAGATGGCAGGAACACTGAAGCTTTCTTT
clone size: .; J gene: TRBJ1-4; D gene: .; V gene: TRBV27; CDR3 protein: CASRRDSTTNEELFF; CDR3 DNA: TGTGCCAGCAGGAGAGACAGTACAACTAATGAAGAACTGTTTTTT
clone size: few; J gene: TRBJ1-2; D gene: .; V gene: TRBV24-1; CDR3 protein: CATSDSGTHERGYTF; CDR3 DNA: TGTGCCACCAGTGATTCCGGGACACACGAACGTGGCTACACCTTC
clone size: .; J gene: TRBJ2-3; D gene: .; V gene: TRBV9; CDR3 protein: CASNEEGSTDTQYF; CDR3 DNA: TGTGCCAGCAATGAAGAGGGGTCCACAGATACGCAGTATTTT
clone size: .; J gene: TRBJ1-5; D gene: .; V gene: TRBV5-8; CDR3 protein: CASSSAGYSNQPQHF; CDR3 DNA: TGTGCCAGCAGCTCGGCAGGATATAGCAATCAGCCCCAGCATTTT
clone size: few; J gene: TRBJ2-1; D gene: .; V gene: TRBV5-1; CDR3 protein: CASSPLNRGGEQFF; CDR3 DNA: TGCGCCAGCAGCCCGTTAAACAGGGGAGGCGAGCAGTTCTTC
clone size: many; J gene: TRBJ2-3; D gene: .; V gene: TRBV3-1; CDR3 protein: CASSQEPPDTQYF; CDR3 DNA: TGTGCCAGCAGCCAAGAGCCCCCAGATACGCAGTATTTT
clone size: many; J gene: TRBJ2-3; D gene: .; V gene: TRBV19; CDR3 protein: CASRQPGHETDTQYF; CDR3 DNA: TGTGCCAGTAGACAACCGGGACACGAGACAGATACGCAGTATTTT